This T cell receptor beta chain is from a study of Tregs in tolerant kidney transplant recipients. Overall study findings and caveats: Few patients were studied, so findings need validation in larger groups. The most relevant donor-specific Treg TCRbeta repertoire apparently came from expansion with activated donor B cells.

CD4+CD25+CD127- Tregs, CD4+CD25- non-Tregs, CD4 and CD8 cells were sorted. CDR1 and CDR2 from the germline V gene are WNHNN and SYGVQD (reference sequence). This CDR3 contains 12 residues. Trimming removed 4 bases at V and 7 bases at J, with 10 bases between. The repertoire was sequenced with immunoSEQ multiplex PCR; TCRdb's copy has only in-frame clones and lacks some. The table lists roughly 250,000 clones, about 80% of them singletons, with around 0.6% in the top ten. Notes on this clone: What it binds is unknown.

This TCR came from a human donor in good health. J is TRBJ1-1 and V is TRBV10-1; D remains unclear. The specimen sequenced was CD4+ T cells from blood. The CDR3, as DNA: TGCGCCAGCAGTGTGGACGGATATGAAGCTTTCTTT. This encodes CASSVDGYEAFF.